Listed here are 16 T cell receptor beta chains from one sample, sequenced in a study of OX40 agonist ivuxolimab in advanced cancers. Profiling relied on immunoSEQ multiplex PCR, and the TCRdb table lists in-frame clones only, not all of them. The sample holds tens of thousands of clones, around 79% seen once. This material consisted of CD4+ or CD8+ T cells sorted from blood, taken in a trial of the OX40 agonist ivuxolimab. The receptors come from an adult with an advanced solid tumor such as melanoma, head and neck, liver or kidney cancer.

V gene TRBV4-1 combines with J gene TRBJ1-5; D is ambiguous. The CDR3 covers 13 residues. Trimming shortened V by 4 bases and J by 6 bases, and 10 bases separated the two germline ends. Germline V lookup: CDR1 MGHRA, CDR2 YSYEKL. Here the CDR3 DNA reads TGCGCCAGCAGCCTCTCTCGGGGTCAGCCCCAGCATTTT. Residues: CASSLSRGQPQHF.

The chain couples TRBV9 to TRBJ2-1, with D unresolved. Deletions cut 1 base from V and 7 bases from J, with 6 bases between. CDR1 and CDR2 (germline): SGDLS, YYNGEE. The CDR3 extends over 12 amino acids. As DNA, the CDR3 is TGTGCCAGCAGCGTATTTGGGAATGAGCAGTTCTTC. Translated, it gives CASSVFGNEQFF.

V is TRBV6-5 and J is TRBJ1-2; no clear D. The germline CDR1 and CDR2 sequences are MNHEY and SVGAGI. The CDR3 runs 13 residues. The V end lost 5 bases, the J end lost 7 bases, and 14 bases lay between the germline ends. The CDR3 loop reads CASSPARNPGYTF. The DNA for the CDR3 is TGTGCCAGCAGTCCGGCCCGAAATCCTGGCTACACCTTC.

V gene TRBV7-6 combines with J gene TRBJ2-1, with D unclear. The CDR3 is 14 residues long. Germline CDR1 is SGHVS and CDR2 is FNYEAQ. Trimming stripped 3 bases from V and 5 bases from J, with 11 bases between. CDR3 sequence reads: CASSLGGLHNEQFF. The CDR3 bases are TGTGCCAGCAGCTTGGGTGGGTTACACAATGAGCAGTTCTTC.

This clone showed up many times. The chain uses TRBV4-2 and TRBJ1-2, with TRBD1 identical over 7 bases. Unmatched junction bases numbered 12, after V lost 3 bases and J lost 8 bases. In germline, CDR1 is LGHNA, CDR2 YNFKEQ. The CDR3 runs 15 residues. The CDR3 DNA sequence: TGTGCCAGCAGCCAGGGCGGAACAGGGGACGGGGGCTACACCTTC. Amino acid sequence: CASSQGGTGDGGYTF.

The gene calls are TRBV9 and TRBJ1-4, with 11 bases aligning to TRBD1. The CDR3 loop spans 15 amino acids. Germline V gene lookup returns CDR1 SGDLS and CDR2 YYNGEE. J lost 5 bases, V lost 3 bases, and 3 bases had no gene match. The CDR3 sequence: CASSGRDRGNEKLFF. CDR3 sequence (DNA): TGTGCCAGCAGCGGACGGGACAGGGGGAATGAAAAACTGTTTTTT.

V and J are TRBV19 and TRBJ2-5, with TRBD2 matching 12 bases. CDR1 is LNHDA and CDR2 is SQIVND in the germline V gene (reference sequence). The CDR3 sequence is 15 residues long. Trimming at V came to 6 bases and at J to 5 bases, leaving 7 bases not matched to a gene. CDR3 DNA: TGTGCCAGTAGGGACCTAGCGGGAGGGCCCGAGACCCAGTACTTC. It yields the protein CASRDLAGGPETQYF.

This clone was detected only a few times. The chain couples TRBV7-3 to TRBJ2-1, with unresolved D. With 1 base removed from V and 0 bases from J, the gap between germline ends came to 4 bases. Germline V gene sequence: CDR1 SGHTA, CDR2 FQGTGA. The CDR3 is made up of 14 amino acids. CDR3 protein: CASSLMSSYNEQFF. The CDR3, as DNA: TGTGCCAGCAGCTTAATGTCCTCCTACAATGAGCAGTTCTTC. Together with reference TRBV7-3 and TRBJ2-1, the CDR3 gives the full variable domain: GAGVSQTPSNKVTEKGKYVELRCDPISGHTALYWYRQSLGQGPEFLIYFQGTGAADDSGLPNDRFFAVRPEGSVSTLKIQRTERGDSAVYLCASSLMSSYNEQFFGPGTRLTVL.

The rearrangement links TRBV27 to TRBJ2-7, with a tentative D call TRBD2 (5 bases). The V end lost 3 bases, the J end lost 6 bases, and 15 bases lay between the germline ends. CDR3 length: 14 residues. Per germline, CDR1 MNHEY and CDR2 SMNVEV (reference sequence). The CDR3, as DNA: TGTGCCAGCAGTTTCTCGAGGGTTGAAGGCGAGCAGTACTTC. It specifies CASSFSRVEGEQYF.

This rearrangement joins TRBV27 to TRBJ1-5, with 9 nucleotides matching TRBD1. Germline V gene data show CDR1 as MNHEY and CDR2 as SMNVEV (reference sequence). V was clipped by 5 bases and J by 1 base; unmatched bases: 12. This CDR3 region has 18 residues. CDR3 amino acids: CASSNRDREGMSNQPQHF. Written as DNA, the CDR3 is TGTGCCAGCAGTAACCGGGACAGGGAAGGAATGAGCAATCAGCCCCAGCATTTT.

To note about this clone: A junction boundary mismatches the germline segment, possibly from a read error. V usage is TRBV18 and J usage is TRBJ2-5; D remains ambiguous. The CDR3 totals 12 residues. Per germline, CDR1 KGHSH and CDR2 LQKENI. CDR3 sequence: CASSPYQEAQYF. The CDR3 DNA sequence: TGTGCCAGCTCACCCTATCAAGAGGCCCAGTACTTC. The full variable domain, in which reference TRBV18 and TRBJ2-5 provide the parts outside the CDR3, is NAGVMQNPRHLVRRRGQEARLRCSPMKGHSHVYWYRQLPEEGLKFMVYLQKENIIDESGMPKERFSAEFPKEGPSILRIQQVVRGDSAAYFCASSPYQEAQYFGPGTRLLVL.

The chain uses TRBV9 and TRBJ2-3; TRBD2 matches 7 bases. Trimming cost V 0 bases and J 1 base; bases outside gene matches: 2. Germline CDR1 SGDLS, CDR2 YYNGEE. This CDR3 is built from 15 residues. The CDR3 nucleotides read TGTGCCAGCAGCGTAGCGGGGGGAGGCACAGATACGCAGTATTTT. Its translation: CASSVAGGGTDTQYF.

The genes are TRBV7-3 and TRBJ2-2; maybe TRBD2 (5 bases). Between the trimmed V and J ends, which lost 4 bases and 7 bases, there was a span of 10 bases. The CDR3 is 13 amino acids. Germline V lookup: CDR1 SGHTA, CDR2 FQGTGA. CDR3 coding DNA: TGTGCCAGCAGCTATCGACGGGACGGGGAGCTGTTTTTT. This sequence encodes CASSYRRDGELFF.

By sample fraction, this clone is medium-sized. CDR3: CASSLSTGFYGYTF. The CDR3 DNA reads as TGTGCCAGCAGTTTATCCACAGGGTTCTATGGCTACACCTTC. The chain employs TRBV27 and TRBJ1-2; possible D gene TRBD1, 6 bases. The CDR3 loop spans 14 amino acids. Trimming pared 0 bases from V and 4 bases from J, leaving 9 bases between. Germline V gene sequence: CDR1 MNHEY, CDR2 SMNVEV (reference sequence).

The J gene is TRBJ2-6, the V gene TRBV6-1; TRBD1 matches at 8 bases. The V segment lost 3 bases and the J segment 0 bases; nucleotides outside the gene matches: 7. The germline CDR1 and CDR2 sequences are MNHNS and SASEGT. This CDR3 has 18 residues. The CDR3 nucleotides are TGTGCCAGCAGTGACGGGGGACAGGTATACTCTGGGGCCAACGTCCTGACTTTC. Encoded protein: CASSDGGQVYSGANVLTF.

This chain connects TRBV7-3 to TRBJ2-1; TRBD2 agrees at 9 bases. Looked up from germline, CDR1 is SGHTA and CDR2 is FQGTGA. The CDR3 sequence is 15 residues long. Losses at the gene ends were 6 bases for V and 0 bases for J; bases not matched to a gene: 3. CDR3 nucleotide sequence: TGTGCCAGCAGTATTAGCGGGAGCTCCTACAATGAGCAGTTCTTC. Encoded protein: CASSISGSSYNEQFF.